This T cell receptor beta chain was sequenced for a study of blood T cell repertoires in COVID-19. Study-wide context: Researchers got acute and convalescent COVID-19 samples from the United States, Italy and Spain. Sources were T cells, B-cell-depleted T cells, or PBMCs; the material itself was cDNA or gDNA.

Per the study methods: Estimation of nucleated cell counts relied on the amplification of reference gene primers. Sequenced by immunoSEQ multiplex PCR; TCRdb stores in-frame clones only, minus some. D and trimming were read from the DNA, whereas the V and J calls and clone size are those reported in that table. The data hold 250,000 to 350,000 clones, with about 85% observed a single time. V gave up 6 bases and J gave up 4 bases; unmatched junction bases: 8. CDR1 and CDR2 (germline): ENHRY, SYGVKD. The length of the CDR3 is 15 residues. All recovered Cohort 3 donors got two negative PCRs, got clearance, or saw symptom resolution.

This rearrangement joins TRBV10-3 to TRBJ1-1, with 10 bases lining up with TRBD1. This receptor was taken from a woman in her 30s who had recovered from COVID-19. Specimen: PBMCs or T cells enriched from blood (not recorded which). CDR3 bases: TGTGCCATCAGGGGGACAGGGGACTACTCCACTGAAGCTTTCTTT. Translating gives CAIRGTGDYSTEAFF.